A selection of T cell receptor beta chains follows, all from one sample in a study of cytomegalovirus exposure and HLA in healthy donors. The repertoire was sequenced with immunoSEQ multiplex PCR; TCRdb's copy has only in-frame clones and lacks some. The sample comprises about 130,000 clones, roughly 84% of which are singletons, and less than 3.5% rests with the top ten. Sequenced material: PBMCs. The origin of the receptors is a man aged 50-60 years in good health and CMV-seronegative. Both conserved end residues are part of each CDR3. A D gene is named only where the DNA matches it firmly.

v_call d_call cdr3_aa
TRBV5-1 . CASRPRAGYEQYF
TRBV18 TRBD2 CASSPPGLRNTGELFF
TRBV2 . CASSERISNYGYTF
TRBV29-1 TRBD1 CSGGQGAYEQYF
TRBV27 TRBD1 CASSDVGDRVHEQYF
TRBV2 . CASSEFPQGTEAFF
TRBV7-9 . CASSLYGKEVPEQFF
TRBV4-2 . CASSQDWLYGYTF
TRBV7-7 . CASSLSRDTEAFF
TRBV4-2 . CASGPGMNTEAFF
TRBV7-9 TRBD1 CASSSTTGGTEAFF
TRBV7-3 . CASSLIGGDYGYTF
TRBV6-1 TRBD1 CASSIWDRLNEKLFF
TRBV11-1 TRBD1 CASSRTRTGQRKETQYF
TRBV18 TRBD1 CASSPRGRQGKNEQFF
TRBV5-6 TRBD2 CASSLAMTSGVYEQYF
TRBV9 TRBD1 CASSPTYGTGLENEQYF
TRBV18 TRBD1 CASSPSGQGFHEQYF
TRBV7-2 . CASSIQSSYNSPLHF
TRBV7-9 . CASSLVSSYGYTF
TRBV2 . CASSEALGGLEGANVLTF
TRBV6-1 . CASPKYNTEAFF
TRBV9 . CASSVGGSGNIQYF
TRBV27 . CASSLNSGYQPQHF
TRBV6-5 TRBD2 CANSRPAGETDTQYF
TRBV9 TRBD1 CASSAPGTGVRANTGELFF
TRBV5-1 . CASSLFSGHNSGANVLTF